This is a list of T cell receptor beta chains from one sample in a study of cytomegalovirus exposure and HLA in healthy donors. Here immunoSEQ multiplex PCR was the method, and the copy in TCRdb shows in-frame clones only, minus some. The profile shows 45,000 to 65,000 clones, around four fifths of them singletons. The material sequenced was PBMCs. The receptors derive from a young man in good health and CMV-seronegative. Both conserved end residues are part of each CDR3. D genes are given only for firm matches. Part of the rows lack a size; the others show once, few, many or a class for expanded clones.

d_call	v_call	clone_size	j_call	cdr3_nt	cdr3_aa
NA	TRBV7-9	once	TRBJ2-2	TGTGCCAGCAGCCAAACCGGGACTGGGAACACCGGGGAGCTGTTTTTT	CASSQTGTGNTGELFF
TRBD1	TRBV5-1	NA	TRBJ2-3	TGCGCCAGTCGCCCTCCCGGGACAGGGAAATGGACATTGCATACGCAGTATTTT	CASRPPGTGKWTLHTQYF
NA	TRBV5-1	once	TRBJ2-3	TGCGCCAGCAGCTTGCAGGGTGGCACAGATACGCAGTATTTT	CASSLQGGTDTQYF
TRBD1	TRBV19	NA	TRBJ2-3	TGTGCCAGTAGTACCTGGGACAGGGCGGATCGTAATACGCAGTATTTT	CASSTWDRADRNTQYF
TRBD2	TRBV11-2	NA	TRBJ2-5	TGTGCCAGCAGCTTACATACTAGCGAAGAGACCCAGTACTTC	CASSLHTSEETQYF
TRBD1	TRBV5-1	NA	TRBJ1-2	TGCGCCAGCAGCCCGGTCGGGACAGGGAATATGGCTAACTATGGCTACACCTTC	CASSPVGTGNMANYGYTF
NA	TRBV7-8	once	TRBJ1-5	TGTGCCAGCAGCTTAATCGGGGTTCGGGGGAGCAATCAGCCCCAGCATTTT	CASSLIGVRGSNQPQHF
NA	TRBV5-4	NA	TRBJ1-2	TGTGCCAGCAGCTTGGCTGGAGTTAACTATGGCTACACCTTC	CASSLAGVNYGYTF
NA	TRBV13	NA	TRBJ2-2	TGTGCCAGCAGCCTTTACACCGGGGAGCTGTTTTTT	CASSLYTGELFF
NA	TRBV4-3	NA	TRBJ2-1	TGCGCCAGCAGCCAAGACGAGGCGGGACCTCGGAATGAGCAGTTCTTC	CASSQDEAGPRNEQFF
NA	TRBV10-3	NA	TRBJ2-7	TGTGCCATCAGCCCCTGGGGGGTTGAGCAGTACTTC	CAISPWGVEQYF
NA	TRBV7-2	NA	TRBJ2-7	TGTGCCAGCAGCTTGCGCTACGAGCAGTACTTC	CASSLRYEQYF
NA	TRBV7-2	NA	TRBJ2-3	TGTGCCAGCAGCCTGACTCCAGATACGCAGTATTTT	CASSLTPDTQYF
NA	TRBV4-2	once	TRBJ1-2	TGTGCCAGCAGCCAAGTCGGCAGGGACTTTAACTATGGCTACACCTTC	CASSQVGRDFNYGYTF
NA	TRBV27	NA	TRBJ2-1	TGTGCCAGCAGCCAAACCGGGACAGAGCAGTTCTTC	CASSQTGTEQFF
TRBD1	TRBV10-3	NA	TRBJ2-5	TGTGCCTCAAGGACAGGGGGTGTGAGGGATCAAGAGACCCAGTACTTC	CASRTGGVRDQETQYF
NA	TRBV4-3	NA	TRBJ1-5	TGCGCCAGCAGCCAAGGGGGCGGCCAGCCCCAGCATTTT	CASSQGGGQPQHF
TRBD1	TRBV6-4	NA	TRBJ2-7	TGTGCCAGCAGACCCCAAGGACAGGACTACGAGCAGTACTTC	CASRPQGQDYEQYF
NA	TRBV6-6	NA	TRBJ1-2	TGTGCCAGCAGTTTAGACAGGCCCGGGAAGAACTATGGCTACACCTTC	CASSLDRPGKNYGYTF
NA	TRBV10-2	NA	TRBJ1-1	TGCGCCAGCATTACGGACTCGGGCACTGAAGCTTTCTTT	CASITDSGTEAFF
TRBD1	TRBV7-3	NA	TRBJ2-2	TGTGCCAGCAGACGGACAGGGGGTTACACCGGGGAGCTGTTTTTT	CASRRTGGYTGELFF
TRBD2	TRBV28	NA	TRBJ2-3	TGTGCCAGCAGTCCCCCTATCCTAGCGGGGGCCACAGATACGCAGTATTTT	CASSPPILAGATDTQYF
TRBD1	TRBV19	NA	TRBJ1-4	TGTGCCAGTAGTATTGGGACAGCAACTAATGAAAAACTGTTTTTT	CASSIGTATNEKLFF
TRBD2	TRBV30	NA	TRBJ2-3	TGTGCCTGGAGTGTACTAAGCGGGACCTTCACAGATACGCAGTATTTT	CAWSVLSGTFTDTQYF
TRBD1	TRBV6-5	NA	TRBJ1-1	TGTGCCAGCAGTTCGGACAGGGGCGGCACTGAAGCTTTCTTT	CASSSDRGGTEAFF
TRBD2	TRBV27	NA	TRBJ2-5	TGTGCCAGCAGTCCACCGGCTAGCGGGGGACCCACTGGAGGGGAGACCCAGTACTTC	CASSPPASGGPTGGETQYF
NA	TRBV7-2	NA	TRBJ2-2	TGTGCCAGCAACTCTCAGGTAGTGCTCGACACCGGGGAGCTGTTTTTT	CASNSQVVLDTGELFF
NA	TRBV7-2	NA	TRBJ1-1	TGTGCCAGCAGCTTAACCTTCCGGGAAGCTTTCTTT	CASSLTFREAFF
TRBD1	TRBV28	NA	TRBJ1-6	TGTGCCAGCAGTTCTCCATCGACAGGGGTTCGGTTACCCCTCCACTTT	CASSSPSTGVRLPLHF
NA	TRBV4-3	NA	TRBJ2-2	TGCGCCAGCAGCCAAGATATGTTGAGGACCGGGGAGCTGTTTTTT	CASSQDMLRTGELFF
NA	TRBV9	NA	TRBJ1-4	TGTGCCAGCAGCCCAGACGGGAGAACTAATGAAAAACTGTTTTTT	CASSPDGRTNEKLFF
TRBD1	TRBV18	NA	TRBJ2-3	TGTGCCAGCTCACTTCAGGGGGCGCGCACAGATACGCAGTATTTT	CASSLQGARTDTQYF
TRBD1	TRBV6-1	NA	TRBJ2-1	TGTGCCAGCAGTGATAACCGTGGACAGGGGGCGAATGAGCAGTTCTTC	CASSDNRGQGANEQFF
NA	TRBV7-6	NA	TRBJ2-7	TGTGCCAGCAGCCAGAACGCGGGGCGGTACGAGCAGTACTTC	CASSQNAGRYEQYF
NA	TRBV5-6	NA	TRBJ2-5	TGTGCCAGCAGCTTCTCGGAGACCCAGTACTTC	CASSFSETQYF
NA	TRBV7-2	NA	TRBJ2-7	TGTGCCAGCAGCTTAGCGGGCAGGGTATCCTACGAGCAGTACTTC	CASSLAGRVSYEQYF
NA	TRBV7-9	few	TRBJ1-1	TGTGCCAGCAGCTTACCAGCGGCCGGAGGTGAAGCTTTCTTT	CASSLPAAGGEAFF
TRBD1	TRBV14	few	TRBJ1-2	TGTGCCAGCAGCCGACAGGGAAGTGTTGGTGGCTACACCTTC	CASSRQGSVGGYTF
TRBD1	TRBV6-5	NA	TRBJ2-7	TGTGCCAGCATTCCGGGACAGGGAGTTTGGGAGCAGTACTTC	CASIPGQGVWEQYF
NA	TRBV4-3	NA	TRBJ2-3	TGCGCCAGCAGCCCCTCGTCAGGGTTCTCATTCACAGATACGCAGTATTTT	CASSPSSGFSFTDTQYF
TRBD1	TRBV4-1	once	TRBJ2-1	TGCGCCAGCAGCACCCGGACAGGCGAAAGCTCCTACAATGAGCAGTTCTTC	CASSTRTGESSYNEQFF